The rows below give T cell receptor beta chains drawn from one sample of a study of cytomegalovirus exposure and HLA in healthy donors. Sequencing was performed with immunoSEQ multiplex PCR; in TCRdb, only in-frame clones are kept and a portion is missing. The sample holds roughly 150,000 clones; 60% to 80% are singletons and the top ten take about 1.5%. Sequenced: PBMCs. The receptors here all came from a male donor in good health and CMV-seronegative. The conserved cysteine and the conserved F or W are not part of the CDR3 here.

v_gene	j_gene	CDR3aa
TRBV29-1	TRBJ2-3	SVVTGSSGTDTQY
TRBV7-2	TRBJ2-1	ASSLDGRAQDEQF
TRBV27	TRBJ1-5	ASSLAQVDQPQH
TRBV19	TRBJ2-2	ASSISQGTGELF
TRBV4-2	TRBJ2-3	ASSQGTSGPADTQY
TRBV7-9	TRBJ1-1	ASSFQTGENTEAF
TRBV7-2	TRBJ2-4	ASSLGQGGNIQY
TRBV12-5	TRBJ2-5	ASALGPGGPGETQY
TRBV30	TRBJ1-2	AWSVILDSQGYT
TRBV5-1	TRBJ2-5	ASSYAGGGETQY
TRBV30	TRBJ1-3	AWCGTGGNTIY
TRBV19	TRBJ1-5	ASRGQGQPQH
TRBV28	TRBJ2-7	ASSFEGFVLAGGSYEQY
TRBV19	TRBJ2-1	ASSIVEAGFYEQF
TRBV29-1	TRBJ1-3	SVADRATGNTIY
TRBV27	TRBJ2-7	ASRGLAGATYEQY
TRBV4-3	TRBJ2-1	ASSQERGGPYNEQF
TRBV30	TRBJ1-1	AWTQGQGNTEAF
TRBV29-1	TRBJ2-7	SVTDRAYEQY
TRBV5-4	TRBJ2-1	ASSLSQGGNNEQF
TRBV4-1	TRBJ1-4	ASSPRTATNEKLF
TRBV2	TRBJ2-7	ASSRDRGGYEQY
TRBV5-4	TRBJ2-7	ASSPGVAGGEQY
TRBV28	TRBJ2-7	ASSLLSYEQY
TRBV13	TRBJ2-3	ASSLSGTSTDTQY
TRBV6-5	TRBJ2-7	ASRTSGSYEQY
TRBV5-4	TRBJ2-3	ASRPGLAGGPPDTQY
TRBV25-1	TRBJ1-2	ASSESDRAYGYT
TRBV7-2	TRBJ2-2	ASSLELITGELF
TRBV30	TRBJ1-5	AWSLQTGINQPQH
TRBV5-1	TRBJ1-4	ASSRQGAGDEKLF
TRBV19	TRBJ1-5	ASSISGRAQH
TRBV30	TRBJ2-7	AWSRGQAGEQY
TRBV28	TRBJ1-1	ASSSGESRTEAF
TRBV21-1	TRBJ2-7	ASSEGPGLAGPYEQY
TRBV6-6	TRBJ1-1	ASSHRDRGSEAF
TRBV4-1	TRBJ1-1	ASSQDQRGNTEAF
TRBV6-1	TRBJ2-7	ASSETLNSLYEQY
TRBV2	TRBJ1-5	ASNGQNQPQH
TRBV7-3	TRBJ2-1	ASSPRSGDGNEQF